This TCR beta chain was sequenced during a study of shared clonotypes between healthy human individuals. The CDR3 spans 17 amino acids, including both terminal residues. About this clone: No DNA is shown, since the ends of the CDR3 on it are uncertain; the CDR3 is the one TCRdb lists.

Only Caucasian adults living in Nashville, Tennessee served as donors. Several immunoSEQ 96-well plates shared each subset's DNA, each plate a replicate. Measured with immunoSEQ multiplex PCR; TCRdb has only the in-frame clones, and not every one. The sample holds some 2,400,000 clones, around 95% seen once. This chain connects TRBV1 to TRBJ2-3; the table assigns TRBD2, which was not confirmed against the DNA. TRBV1 is a documented pseudogene. Material for sequencing was naive CD4+ T cells sorted from blood. Subset noted: CD45RA+ positively selected. The sequence derives from a man between 18 and 29 years old in good health. CDR3 amino acids: CTSSQDVVAGGTDTQYF.